The 24 T cell receptor beta chains given below trace back to one sample, sequenced in a study of blood T cell repertoires in COVID-19 (dated by TCRdb to 2019 to 2021). The library relied on the immunoSEQ multiplex PCR assay. In its TCRdb copy, this immuneACCESS table keeps in-frame sequences only and misses some clones. Where compared with another copy, unresolved V genes explain less than half of these, and the others have no known cause. The sample contains about 140,000 clones, around 86% of them found a single time. The top ten constitute approximately 5.4% of the sample. The sequenced sample was peripheral blood. These receptors were taken from a human donor in a cohort sampled during active COVID-19.

This chain connects TRBV19 to TRBJ2-7; 11 nucleotides align to TRBD1. Trimming cost V 5 bases and J 7 bases; bases outside gene matches: 10. CDR1 LNHDA and CDR2 SQIVND come from the germline V gene (reference sequence). The CDR3 is 15 residues long. The CDR3, as DNA: TGTGCCAGTAGTCCCGGGACAGGGGGAGTATGGGAGCAGTACTTC. It is translated as CASSPGTGGVWEQYF.

Only one count was recorded for this clone. The V and J genes are TRBV4-1 and TRBJ2-7, with 11 nucleotides matching TRBD2. The CDR3 has 15 amino acids. With 0 bases clipped from V and 4 bases from J, the junction kept 2 bases outside the gene matches. The germline V gene encodes CDR1 MGHRA and CDR2 YSYEKL. The CDR3: CASSQELAGEYEQYF. In DNA, the CDR3 is TGCGCCAGCAGCCAAGAACTAGCGGGAGAGTACGAGCAGTACTTC.

This chain links TRBV7-9 with TRBJ1-1; 7 bases map to TRBD1. V dropped 3 bases and J dropped 3; count of bases not matched to a gene: 1. The CDR3 is 13 residues long. CDR1 is SEHNR, CDR2 FQNEAQ, per germline (reference sequence). CDR3 amino acids: CASSFTGDTEAFF. The CDR3 DNA reads as TGTGCCAGCAGCTTTACAGGGGACACTGAAGCTTTCTTT. Combining the CDR3 with reference TRBV7-9 and TRBJ1-1 gives the whole variable domain DTGVSQNPRHKITKRGQNVTFRCDPISEHNRLYWYRQTLGQGPEFLTYFQNEAQLEKSRLLSDRFSAERPKGSFSTLEIQRTEQGDSAMYLCASSFTGDTEAFFGQGTRLTVV.

V is TRBV12-3 or TRBV12-4 and J is TRBJ1-5, with 9 bases that match TRBD1. V shed 3 bases and J 7 bases; nucleotides not matched to a gene: 1. CDR3 length: 13 amino acids. For the CDR3, the DNA is TGTGCCAGCAGTTTCGGGACAGGGCAGCCCCAGCATTTT. It specifies CASSFGTGQPQHF.

The V call is TRBV7-9, the J call TRBJ1-2; TRBD1 is a possible D gene (5 bases). The CDR3 has 12 residues. V lost 1 base to trimming and J lost 6 bases, with 6 bases between them. The germline gives CDR1 SEHNR, CDR2 FQNEAQ (reference sequence). CDR3: CASSLEGHGYTF. In DNA, the CDR3 is TGTGCCAGCAGCTTAGAGGGGCATGGCTACACCTTC.

The chain recombines TRBV19 with TRBJ1-5; weak D call: TRBD1 (6 bases). There are 18 residues in the CDR3. Germline lookup yields CDR1 LNHDA and CDR2 SQIVND (reference sequence). V lost 3 bases and J 3 bases, leaving 21 bases between the germline ends. DNA of the CDR3: TGTGCCAGTAGTATTCCCCGGTTCGCCCGGGACATCAATCAGCCCCAGCATTTT. It encodes CASSIPRFARDINQPQHF.

A few counts support this clone. The V and J genes are TRBV12-3 or TRBV12-4 and TRBJ2-7, with 7 positions matching TRBD1. There are 13 residues in the CDR3. J gave up 3 bases and V 5 bases, and 4 bases lay outside the gene matches. The CDR3 DNA reads as TGTGCCAGCAGTCCGGACAGGTTCTACGAGCAGTACTTC. Protein: CASSPDRFYEQYF.

The V call is TRBV29-1, the J call TRBJ2-5, with 9 bases aligning to TRBD2. The germline V gene encodes CDR1 SQVTM and CDR2 ANQGSEA. This CDR3 region has 15 residues. The V and J ends lost 4 bases and 4 bases, in that order; junction bases with no gene match: 10. The CDR3 here is CSVALGGRAGETQYF. In nucleotides, the CDR3 is TGCAGCGTTGCGCTCGGCGGGAGGGCCGGAGAGACCCAGTACTTC. Based on the CDR3 plus reference TRBV29-1 and TRBJ2-5, the full variable domain is SAVISQKPSRDICQRGTSLTIQCQVDSQVTMMFWYRQQPGQSLTLIATANQGSEATYESGFVIDKFPISRPNLTFSTLTVSNMSPEDSSIYLCSVALGGRAGETQYFGPGTRLLVL.

This chain links TRBV27 with TRBJ1-1; weak D call: TRBD1 (5 bases). This CDR3 is built from 14 residues. V lost 6 bases to trimming and J lost 0 bases, with 11 bases between them. Germline CDR1 and CDR2: MNHEY and SMNVEV (reference sequence). The CDR3 is CASRQTTVNTEAFF. As DNA, the CDR3 is TGTGCCAGCAGACAAACGACAGTGAACACTGAAGCTTTCTTT.

The chain couples TRBV19 to TRBJ2-3, with unresolved D. CDR3 length: 12 amino acids. Trimming stripped 3 bases from V and 6 bases from J, with 7 bases between. CDR1 and CDR2 from the germline V gene are LNHDA and SQIVND (reference sequence). The CDR3 sequence: CASSIVSDTQYF. The CDR3 nucleotides read TGTGCCAGTAGTATTGTCTCGGATACGCAGTATTTT.

This chain uses TRBV28 with TRBJ2-7; 15 bases line up with TRBD2. The CDR3 consists of 16 residues. The germline V gene has CDR1 MDHEN and CDR2 SYDVKM. J lost 7 bases, V lost 6 bases, and 10 bases had no gene match. The CDR3 reads CASSSPGLAGGHEQYF. DNA of the CDR3: TGTGCCAGCAGCTCGCCGGGACTAGCGGGGGGACATGAGCAGTACTTC.

The chain carries TRBV9 and TRBJ1-1, with 10 positions matching TRBD1. Germline assignment: CDR1 SGDLS and CDR2 YYNGEE. The trim removed 4 bases at V and 0 bases at J, leaving 3 bases unmatched. The length of the CDR3 is 15 residues. The CDR3 DNA follows: TGTGCCAGCAGCACGGGACAGGGGATGAACACTGAAGCTTTCTTT. Translating gives CASSTGQGMNTEAFF.

The J gene is TRBJ2-1, the V gene TRBV6-5; D possibly corresponds to TRBD2 (5 bases). CDR3 length: 13 residues. Between the trimmed V and J ends, which lost 6 bases and 7 bases, there was a span of 13 bases. Germline V gene sequence: CDR1 MNHEY, CDR2 SVGAGI. The CDR3 sequence is CASRASGRNEQFF. CDR3 sequence (DNA): TGTGCCAGCAGGGCCTCGGGAAGAAATGAGCAGTTCTTC.

The chain uses TRBV6-4 and TRBJ2-5, with D possibly being TRBD1 (5 bases). V shed 6 bases and J shed 5 bases, with 16 bases lying between them. CDR1 MRHNA and CDR2 SNTAGT come from the germline V gene. This CDR3 contains 14 residues. As DNA, the CDR3 is TGTGCCAGCAGCGCCGACAGCTCAGGGGAGACCCAGTACTTC. This gives the protein CASSADSSGETQYF.

The table lists this clone with a count of one. The chain is built from TRBV28 and TRBJ1-6; unclear D gene. Germline-derived CDR1 and CDR2 are MDHEN and SYDVKM. The V end was cut by 7 bases, the J end by 1 base, with 8 bases between. The CDR3 spans 14 residues. The CDR3 coding sequence is TGTGCCAGCACTCGGTCTTCCTATAATTCACCCCTCCACTTT. It yields the protein CASTRSSYNSPLHF.

The CDR3 nucleotides read TGTGCCAGCAGTGAAATGGTGAGGGGAGGGGAGAGCACAGATACGCAGTATTTT. Translation gives CASSEMVRGGESTDTQYF. The chain is built from TRBV2 and TRBJ2-3; 7 nucleotides align to TRBD2. V lost 2 bases and J lost 0; bases outside the gene matches: 11. The CDR3 is 18 amino acids. CDR1 is SNHLY and CDR2 is FYNNEI in the germline V gene.

This sequence joins TRBV11-3 and TRBJ1-1, with D tentatively TRBD1 (6 bases). The CDR3 totals 14 residues. Germline lookup yields CDR1 SGHNT and CDR2 YENEEA. Deletions cut 4 bases from V and 4 bases from J, with 13 bases between. The CDR3: CASSYPRGGTEAFF. In DNA form, the CDR3 reads TGTGCCAGCAGCTACCCTCGAGGGGGCACTGAAGCTTTCTTT.

The rearrangement uses TRBV27 and TRBJ2-7, with 9 bases matching TRBD1. V shed 2 bases, J shed 1 base, and the junction held 6 bases outside the gene matches. The CDR3 sequence is 16 residues long. The germline V gene encodes CDR1 MNHEY and CDR2 SMNVEV (reference sequence). The DNA of the CDR3 is TGTGCCAGCAGTTTAAGGGGACAGGGCCAATCCTACGAGCAGTACTTC. It specifies CASSLRGQGQSYEQYF.

The chain employs TRBV10-2 and TRBJ2-7, with 11 nucleotides matching TRBD1. The germline V gene has CDR1 WSHSY and CDR2 SAAADI. The CDR3 length is 14 residues. V trimming: 7 bases; J trimming: 2 bases; junction bases outside the gene matches: 4. The CDR3 loop is CASKGTGGAYEQYF. In nucleotides, the CDR3 is TGCGCCAGCAAAGGGACAGGGGGAGCCTACGAGCAGTACTTC.

The chain joins TRBV11-2 to TRBJ2-1; the D gene is possibly TRBD2 (6 bases). V was clipped by 1 base and J by 2 bases, with 15 bases between them. CDR1 is SGHAT, CDR2 FQNNGV, per germline. CDR3 length equals 17 residues. In DNA form, the CDR3 reads TGTGCCAGCAGCTTAGGACGAGCGGGTCTTGCCTACAATGAGCAGTTCTTC. This gives the protein CASSLGRAGLAYNEQFF.

The chain employs TRBV28 and TRBJ1-6; D is unresolved. The CDR3 is 16 residues long. Per germline, CDR1 MDHEN and CDR2 SYDVKM. Trimming stripped 8 bases from V and 0 bases from J, with 14 bases between. The CDR3 region is CASCPAVSSYNSPLHF. The CDR3 bases are TGTGCCAGCTGCCCTGCGGTGAGCTCCTATAATTCACCCCTCCACTTT.

The CDR3 DNA reads as TGTGCCAGCAGCACTGGACTGAACACAGATACGCAGTATTTT. Translated: CASSTGLNTDTQYF. J is TRBJ2-3 and V is TRBV5-8; tentatively, D is TRBD2 (5 bases). The CDR3 spans 14 residues. Germline-derived CDR1 and CDR2 are SGHTS and YDEGEE. V gave up 4 bases and J gave up 2 bases, with 11 bases separating them.

This chain connects TRBV27 to TRBJ2-6, with 9 bases lining up with TRBD2. This CDR3 has 20 amino acids. V shed 4 bases and J 1 base; nucleotides not matched to a gene: 14. CDR1 and CDR2 from the germline V gene are MNHEY and SMNVEV (reference sequence). The CDR3 region is CASSSTSGIDYLSGANVLTF. The CDR3 DNA follows: TGTGCCAGCAGTTCGACTAGCGGCATCGACTACCTTTCTGGGGCCAACGTCCTGACTTTC.

This chain joins TRBV6-5 and TRBJ2-5; 8 bases fit TRBD2. This CDR3 spans 14 amino acids. The trim removed 8 bases at V and 2 bases at J, leaving 7 bases unmatched. Germline V gene lookup returns CDR1 MNHEY and CDR2 SVGAGI. CDR3 residues: CASGVAGYQETQYF. As DNA, the CDR3 is TGTGCCAGCGGGGTAGCGGGGTATCAAGAGACCCAGTACTTC.